These T cell receptor beta chains were read from a single sample in a study of blood T cell repertoires in COVID-19. TCRdb keeps only in-frame clones here, not all; method: immunoSEQ multiplex PCR. The sample lists about 440,000 clones, about 90% occurring once. Sequencing used PBMCs or T cells enriched from blood (not recorded which). All receptors derive from a woman in her late teens or twenties with acute COVID-19. Both conserved end residues are part of each CDR3. The order of the fields is CDR3 DNA, CDR3 protein, D gene, V gene, J gene, clone size. D genes are given only for firm matches. Size tells how often a clone was seen (once, few, many) or the class of an expanded clone, and some rows leave it out.

TGTGCCTGGAACCTATACAGGGATCAGCCCCAGCATTTT	CAWNLYRDQPQHF	NA	TRBV30	TRBJ1-5	NA
TGTGCCAGCAGTCTTCGACAGCCATACGAGCAGTACTTC	CASSLRQPYEQYF	NA	TRBV27	TRBJ2-7	once
TGTGCCAGCAGTTCGGCGGGAGCAACAGATACGCAGTATTTT	CASSSAGATDTQYF	TRBD2	TRBV27	TRBJ2-3	NA
TGTGCCAGCAGCCCCCAATCTGTGGCCCTTTATAGCAATCAGCCCCAGCATTTT	CASSPQSVALYSNQPQHF	NA	TRBV7-8	TRBJ1-5	once
TGTGCCAGTAGTATAGGCCTAGCGGGATACGAGCAGTACTTC	CASSIGLAGYEQYF	TRBD2	TRBV19	TRBJ2-7	NA
TGTGCCAGCAGTTTTACAGGGGGGGTGTCTTTCTTT	CASSFTGGVSFF	TRBD1	TRBV12-3/TRBV12-4	TRBJ1-1	NA
TGTGCCAGCAGTGAAGGGCGGTTGGGCACTGAAGCTTTCTTT	CASSEGRLGTEAFF	NA	TRBV6-1	TRBJ1-1	NA
TGTGCCAGCAGCCAAGACTCCACGGGAGGAAACACCATATATTTT	CASSQDSTGGNTIYF	NA	TRBV3-1/TRBV3-2	TRBJ1-3	NA
TGTGCCAGCAGCCCGCTGCAGGGGAGGGCTGAAGCTTTCTTT	CASSPLQGRAEAFF	NA	TRBV14	TRBJ1-1	NA
TGTGCCAGCACCTGGGGCGGTTCACCCCTCCACTTT	CASTWGGSPLHF	NA	TRBV12-3/TRBV12-4	TRBJ1-6	NA
TGTGCCAGCAGCCCGAGTGAGGGGGGGCTTGATAATTCACCCCTCCACTTT	CASSPSEGGLDNSPLHF	NA	TRBV7-9	TRBJ1-6	NA
TGCAGTGCAACCCTATTAAATGAGCAGTTCTTC	CSATLLNEQFF	NA	TRBV20-1	TRBJ2-1	NA
TGCGCCAGCAGCCAAGAAGGGGGTTTGCTGTCACCCCTCCACTTT	CASSQEGGLLSPLHF	NA	TRBV4-3	TRBJ1-6	NA
TGTGCCAGCTCACCACGGGAGGGGGACTATGGCTACACCTTC	CASSPREGDYGYTF	NA	TRBV18	TRBJ1-2	once
TGTGCCATCATGGGGGGGGTGACCACAGATACGCAGTATTTT	CAIMGGVTTDTQYF	TRBD2	TRBV10-3	TRBJ2-3	NA
TGTGCCAGCAGCTTAGAGGGGGCTTACACTGAAGCTTTCTTT	CASSLEGAYTEAFF	TRBD1	TRBV7-2	TRBJ1-1	NA
TGTGCCAGCAGCCTCACCGACGACAGGAATGAGAAAGCTTTCTTT	CASSLTDDRNEKAFF	NA	TRBV11-2	TRBJ1-1	NA
TGTGCCAGCAGCCAAGATCTGCAGATTCAAGAGACCCAGTACTTC	CASSQDLQIQETQYF	NA	TRBV3-1/TRBV3-2	TRBJ2-5	NA
TGTGCCAGCAGCAAACCCTCAGGGGGCGGTCAGCCCCAGCATTTT	CASSKPSGGGQPQHF	TRBD1	TRBV6-2/TRBV6-3	TRBJ1-5	NA
TGTGCTAGCAGCTTAGCGTTTGGACAGGGCTACGAGCAGTACTTC	CASSLAFGQGYEQYF	TRBD1	TRBV7-7	TRBJ2-7	NA
TGTGCCAGCAGCTTAATTCAGGGGGTCGGGACACCCCTCCACTTT	CASSLIQGVGTPLHF	TRBD1	TRBV7-2	TRBJ1-6	NA
TGTGCCAGCTCACCACCGACCAGGGGGCTGGAGCAGTACTTC	CASSPPTRGLEQYF	TRBD1	TRBV18	TRBJ2-7	NA
TGCGCCAGCATGAGCCGTAGCACAGATACGCAGTATTTT	CASMSRSTDTQYF	NA	TRBV5-1	TRBJ2-3	NA
TGCAGCATTGACGGGTTGCAGAGCACTGAAGCTTTCTTT	CSIDGLQSTEAFF	NA	TRBV29-1	TRBJ1-1	NA
TGTGCCTCTCCTGGGACAGGGGACTATGGCTACACCTTC	CASPGTGDYGYTF	TRBD1	TRBV30	TRBJ1-2	once
TGTGCCAGCAGTTCACCCCGGGGGTCCCAGAACACCGGGGAGCTGTTTTTT	CASSSPRGSQNTGELFF	NA	TRBV7-9	TRBJ2-2	NA
TGTGCCAGCAGCCCGCGGACAGGGGGCACTGAAGCTTTCTTT	CASSPRTGGTEAFF	TRBD1	TRBV7-9	TRBJ1-1	NA
TGTGCCAGCAGCATTTACCCCCTTAGCGGGAGGGACTCCTACGAGCAGTACTTC	CASSIYPLSGRDSYEQYF	TRBD2	TRBV11-2	TRBJ2-7	NA
TGCGCCAGCAGCCAAGACTTTCCGAATCAGCCCCAGCATTTT	CASSQDFPNQPQHF	NA	TRBV4-3	TRBJ1-5	NA
TGTGCCAGTAGTGGGGAGGCAGGGCAGCCCCAGCATTTT	CASSGEAGQPQHF	NA	TRBV19	TRBJ1-5	NA
TGTGCCAGCTCACCACTATGGGAGGGTGAGCAGTACTTC	CASSPLWEGEQYF	TRBD2	TRBV18	TRBJ2-7	NA
TGTGCCAGCAGAAACAGGGACATTGGCACTGAAGCTTTCTTT	CASRNRDIGTEAFF	NA	TRBV11-1	TRBJ1-1	NA
TGTGCCAGCAGACAGTCTGGGGCCAACGTCCTGACTTTC	CASRQSGANVLTF	NA	TRBV28	TRBJ2-6	NA
TGTGCCAGCAGCTTAGGCGGCAGGGGTACCGGGGAGCTGTTTTTT	CASSLGGRGTGELFF	NA	TRBV11-3	TRBJ2-2	NA
TGTGCCAGCAGCCTTAGAACAGGGTCTGGGGCCAACGTCCTGACTTTC	CASSLRTGSGANVLTF	NA	TRBV9	TRBJ2-6	NA
TGTGCCAGCAGCTCTGGACAGTATATCGAAAAACTGTTTTTT	CASSSGQYIEKLFF	NA	TRBV5-8	TRBJ1-4	NA
TGTGCCAGTACGATAGCGGGGGCTTACAATGAGCAGTTCTTC	CASTIAGAYNEQFF	TRBD2	TRBV19	TRBJ2-1	NA